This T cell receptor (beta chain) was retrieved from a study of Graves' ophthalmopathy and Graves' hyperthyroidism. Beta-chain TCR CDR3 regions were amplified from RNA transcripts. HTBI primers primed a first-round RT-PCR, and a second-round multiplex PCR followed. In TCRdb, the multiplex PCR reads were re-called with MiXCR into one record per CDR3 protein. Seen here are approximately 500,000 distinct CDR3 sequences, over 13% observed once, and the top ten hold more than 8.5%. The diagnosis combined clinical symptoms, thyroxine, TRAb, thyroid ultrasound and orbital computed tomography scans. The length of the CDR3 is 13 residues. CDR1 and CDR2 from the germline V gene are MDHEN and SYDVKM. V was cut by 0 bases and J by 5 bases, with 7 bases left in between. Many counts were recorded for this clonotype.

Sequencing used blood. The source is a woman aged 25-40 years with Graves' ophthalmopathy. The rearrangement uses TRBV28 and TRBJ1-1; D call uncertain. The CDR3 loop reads CASSLWAKTEAFF. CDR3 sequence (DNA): TGTGCCAGCAGTTTATGGGCAAAGACTGAAGCTTTCTTT.